The sequence of this T cell receptor (beta chain) was determined in a study of cytomegalovirus exposure and HLA in healthy donors. The V gene end was trimmed by 2 bases and the J gene end by 0 bases; junction bases not matched to a gene: 11. The CDR3 totals 17 residues. CDR1 and CDR2 (germline): GTSNPN, SVGIG (reference sequence). The PCR was carried out with 60 Vbeta primers and 13 Jbeta primers. Repertoires were generated with immunoSEQ multiplex PCR, while TCRdb's copy carries only in-frame clones and drops some. In the table there are about 120,000 clones, 6.5% to 9.5% of which are singletons. This clone was detected a few times.

Sample: PBMCs. This clonotype was obtained from a woman in her forties in good health and CMV-seropositive. This chain connects TRBV30 to TRBJ1-1, with 8 bases fitting TRBD1. In DNA, the CDR3 is TGTGCCTGGAGTCCTGACAGGGGAGATTTTTTGAACACTGAAGCTTTCTTT. It is translated as CAWSPDRGDFLNTEAFF. Together with reference TRBV30 and TRBJ1-1, the CDR3 gives the full variable domain: SQTIHQWPATLVQPVGSPLSLECTVEGTSNPNLYWYRQAAGRGLQLLFYSVGIGQISSEVPQNLSASRPQDRQFILSSKKLLLSDSGFYLCAWSPDRGDFLNTEAFFGQGTRLTVV.